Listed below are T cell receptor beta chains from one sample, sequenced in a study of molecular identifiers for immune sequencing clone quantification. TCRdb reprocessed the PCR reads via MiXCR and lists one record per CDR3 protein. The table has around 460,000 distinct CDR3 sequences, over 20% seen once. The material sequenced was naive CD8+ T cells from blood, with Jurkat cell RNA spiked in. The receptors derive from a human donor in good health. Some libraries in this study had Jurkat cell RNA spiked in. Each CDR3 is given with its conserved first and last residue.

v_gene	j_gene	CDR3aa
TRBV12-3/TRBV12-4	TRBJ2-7	CASSFGRFYEQYF
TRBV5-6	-	CASSSLEELFF
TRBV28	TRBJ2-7	CASNDGMGFEEQYF
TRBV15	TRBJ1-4	CATGHGGDEKLFF
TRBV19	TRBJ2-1	CASTLFGGLFNEQFF
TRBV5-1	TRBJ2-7	CASSLGAVEQYF
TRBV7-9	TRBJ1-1	CASSGAAHTEAFF
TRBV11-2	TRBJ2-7	CAGNLDRQATYEQYF
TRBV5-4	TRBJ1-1	CASTLSGSTEAFF
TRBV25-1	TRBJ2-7	CASSELVGVTYEQYF
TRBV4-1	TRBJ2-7	CASSRDLRDSYEQCF
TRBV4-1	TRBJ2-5	CASSQDRGTSEETQYF
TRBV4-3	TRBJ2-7	CASSQDHRQEGGEQYF
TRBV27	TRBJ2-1	CASSSLVGREGYNEQFF
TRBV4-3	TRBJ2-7	CASSQDQVGGYTSYEQYF
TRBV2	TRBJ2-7	CARQDPAGTSYKQYF
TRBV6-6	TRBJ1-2	CASSPPDREPNYGYTF
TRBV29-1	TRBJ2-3	CSKSSGSTDTQYF
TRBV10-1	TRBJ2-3	CASSFGASGGDSTDTQYF
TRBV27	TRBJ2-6	CASSLQGVLSGANVLTF
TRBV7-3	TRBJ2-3	CASSLKLTDTQYF
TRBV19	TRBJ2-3	CASSIWGSGDTDTQYF
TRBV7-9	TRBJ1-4	CASSLAGPGEKLFF
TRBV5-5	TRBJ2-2	CAAGTRNTGELFF
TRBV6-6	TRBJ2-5	CASSYSGGLETQYF
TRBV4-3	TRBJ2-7	CASSQDMAGTYEQYF
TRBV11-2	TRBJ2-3	CASSFPLIEDTQYF
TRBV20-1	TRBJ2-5	CSGIGTPYQETQYF
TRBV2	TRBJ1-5	CASMGRDNSQPQHF
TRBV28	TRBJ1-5	CASRTAEASNQPQHF
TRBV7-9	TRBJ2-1	CASSLVSHLYNEQFF
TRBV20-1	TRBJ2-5	CSSWGTSGNRARETQYF
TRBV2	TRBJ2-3	CASSEWNRSTDTQYF
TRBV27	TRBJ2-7	CASSHGMGWYF
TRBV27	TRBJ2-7	CASSARGTRGVYEQYF
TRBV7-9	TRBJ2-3	CASSPNRERPDTQYF
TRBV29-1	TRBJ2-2	CSVDRGYTGELFF
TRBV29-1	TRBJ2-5	CSVGGETQYF
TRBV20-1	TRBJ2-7	CSATGTGGPGYEQYF
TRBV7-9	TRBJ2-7	CASSPLGAPYEQYF
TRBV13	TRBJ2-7	CASSLRQGLISYEQYF
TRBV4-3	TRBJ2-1	CASSLTGTGYNEQFF
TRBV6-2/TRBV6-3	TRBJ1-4	CASSLGHAEKLFF
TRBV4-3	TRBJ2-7	CASSQAWGQGSYEQYF
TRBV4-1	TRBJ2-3	CASSYPGTTSSTDTQYF
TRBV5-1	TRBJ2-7	CASSLAGTGFYEQYF
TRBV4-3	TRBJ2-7	CASSHERAGSSYEQYF
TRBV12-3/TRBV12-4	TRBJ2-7	CASRRQENYEQYF
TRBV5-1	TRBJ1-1	CASSLHGAEAFF
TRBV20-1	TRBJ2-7	CSARDDRVVVYPTVEQYF
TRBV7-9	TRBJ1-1	CASSLPLDKISNTEAFF
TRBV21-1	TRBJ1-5	CASSKGGPGGCNQPQHF
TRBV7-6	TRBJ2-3	CASSFQGNRLAGWVDTQYF
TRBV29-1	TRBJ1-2	CSVAPRGTGDGYTF
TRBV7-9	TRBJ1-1	CATAGSTEAFF
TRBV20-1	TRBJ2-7	CSARDPGGVAYEQYF
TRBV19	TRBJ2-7	CASSMTAAYEQYF
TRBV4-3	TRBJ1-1	CASSQDWSWGQGVAEAFF
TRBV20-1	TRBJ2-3	CSARDRDGGPRDTQYF
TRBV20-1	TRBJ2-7	CSARRRSSYEQYF